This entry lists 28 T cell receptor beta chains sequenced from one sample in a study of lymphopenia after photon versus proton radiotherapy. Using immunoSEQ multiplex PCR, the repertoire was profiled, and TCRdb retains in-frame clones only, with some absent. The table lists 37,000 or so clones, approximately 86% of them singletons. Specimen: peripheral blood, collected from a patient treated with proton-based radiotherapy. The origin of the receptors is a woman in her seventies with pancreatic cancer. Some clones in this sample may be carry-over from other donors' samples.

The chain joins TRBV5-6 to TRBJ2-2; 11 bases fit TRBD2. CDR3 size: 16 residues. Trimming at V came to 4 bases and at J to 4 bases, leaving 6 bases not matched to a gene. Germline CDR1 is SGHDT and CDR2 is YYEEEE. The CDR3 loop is CASSRLAGGPTGELFF. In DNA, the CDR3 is TGTGCCAGCAGCCGGTTAGCGGGAGGGCCCACCGGGGAGCTGTTTTTT.

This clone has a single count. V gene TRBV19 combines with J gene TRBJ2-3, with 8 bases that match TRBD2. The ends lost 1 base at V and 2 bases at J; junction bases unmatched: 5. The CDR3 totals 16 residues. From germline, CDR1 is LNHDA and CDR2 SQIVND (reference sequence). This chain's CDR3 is CASSIASGPPTDTQYF. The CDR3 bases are TGTGCCAGTAGTATAGCTAGCGGGCCACCCACAGATACGCAGTATTTT.

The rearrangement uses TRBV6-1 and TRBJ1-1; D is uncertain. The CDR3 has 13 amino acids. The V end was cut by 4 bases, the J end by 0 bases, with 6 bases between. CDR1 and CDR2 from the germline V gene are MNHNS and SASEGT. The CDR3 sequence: CASSAYMNTEAFF. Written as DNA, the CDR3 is TGTGCCAGCAGTGCTTACATGAACACTGAAGCTTTCTTT.

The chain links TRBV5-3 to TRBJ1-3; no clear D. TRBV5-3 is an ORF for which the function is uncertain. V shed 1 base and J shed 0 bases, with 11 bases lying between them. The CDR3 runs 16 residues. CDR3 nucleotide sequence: TGTGCCAGAAGCTTGACAGTGCGGGACTCTGGAAACACCATATATTTT. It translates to CARSLTVRDSGNTIYF.

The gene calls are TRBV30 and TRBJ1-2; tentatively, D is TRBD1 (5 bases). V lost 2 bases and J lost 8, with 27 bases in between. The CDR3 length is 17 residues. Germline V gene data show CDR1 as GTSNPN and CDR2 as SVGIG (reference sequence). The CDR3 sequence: CAWSPHPAGRQKGGYTF. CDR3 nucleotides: TGTGCCTGGAGTCCACACCCGGCGGGACGGCAAAAGGGAGGCTACACCTTC.

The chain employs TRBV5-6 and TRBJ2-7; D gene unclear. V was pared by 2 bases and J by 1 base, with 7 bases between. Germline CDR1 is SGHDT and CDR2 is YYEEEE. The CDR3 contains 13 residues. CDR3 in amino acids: CASSFVGSYEQYF. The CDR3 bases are TGTGCCAGCAGCTTCGTAGGATCCTACGAGCAGTACTTC. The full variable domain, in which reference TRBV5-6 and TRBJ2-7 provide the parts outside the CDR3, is DAGVTQSPTHLIKTRGQQVTLRCSPKSGHDTVSWYQQALGQGPQFIFQYYEEEERQRGNFPDRFSGHQFPNYSSELNVNALLLGDSALYLCASSFVGSYEQYFGPGTRLTVT.

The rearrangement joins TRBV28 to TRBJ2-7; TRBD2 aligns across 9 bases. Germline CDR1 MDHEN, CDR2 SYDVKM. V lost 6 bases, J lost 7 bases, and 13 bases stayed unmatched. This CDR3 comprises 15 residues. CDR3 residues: CASSHTGLAPQEQYF. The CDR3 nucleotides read TGTGCCAGCAGCCACACGGGACTAGCACCTCAAGAGCAGTACTTC.

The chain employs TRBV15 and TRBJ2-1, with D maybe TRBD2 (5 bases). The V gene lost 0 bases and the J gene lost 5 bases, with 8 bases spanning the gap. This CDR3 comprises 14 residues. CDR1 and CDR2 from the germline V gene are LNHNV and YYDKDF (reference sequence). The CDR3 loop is CATSRDMGDNEQFF. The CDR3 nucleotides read TGTGCCACCAGCAGAGATATGGGAGACAATGAGCAGTTCTTC.

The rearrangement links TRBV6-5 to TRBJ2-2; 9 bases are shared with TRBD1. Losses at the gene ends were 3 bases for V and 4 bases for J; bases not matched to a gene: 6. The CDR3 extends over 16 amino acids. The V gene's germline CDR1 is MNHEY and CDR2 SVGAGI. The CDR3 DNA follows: TGTGCCAGCAGTTATGGACAGGGGCTGGGCACCGGGGAGCTGTTTTTT. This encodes CASSYGQGLGTGELFF.

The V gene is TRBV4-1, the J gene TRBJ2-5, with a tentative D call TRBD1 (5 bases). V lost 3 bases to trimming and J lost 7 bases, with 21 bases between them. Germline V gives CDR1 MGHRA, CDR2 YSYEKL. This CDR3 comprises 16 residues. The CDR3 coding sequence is TGCGCCAGCAGCCAGACCGATCCCAGGGATGGCGGGACCCAGTACTTC. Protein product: CASSQTDPRDGGTQYF.

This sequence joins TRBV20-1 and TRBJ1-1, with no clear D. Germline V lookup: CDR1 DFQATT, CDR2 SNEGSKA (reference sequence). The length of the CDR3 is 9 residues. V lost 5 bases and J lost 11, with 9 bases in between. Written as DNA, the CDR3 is TGCAGTGCTTCGCCGTATGCTTTCTTT. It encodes CSASPYAFF.

The CDR3 loop reads CASSFENTEAFF. CDR3 bases: TGTGCCAGCAGTTTTGAGAACACTGAAGCTTTCTTT. V and J are TRBV28 and TRBJ1-1; D is unclear. Trimming took 3 bases from V and 1 from J, leaving 3 bases between them. This CDR3 is built from 12 residues. The germline gives CDR1 MDHEN, CDR2 SYDVKM.

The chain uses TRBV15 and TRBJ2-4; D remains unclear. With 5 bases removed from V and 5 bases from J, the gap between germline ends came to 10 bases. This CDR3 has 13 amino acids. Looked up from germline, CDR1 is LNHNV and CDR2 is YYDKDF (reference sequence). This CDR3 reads CATSGPLENIQYF. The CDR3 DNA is TGTGCCACCAGCGGACCTCTCGAAAACATTCAGTACTTC.

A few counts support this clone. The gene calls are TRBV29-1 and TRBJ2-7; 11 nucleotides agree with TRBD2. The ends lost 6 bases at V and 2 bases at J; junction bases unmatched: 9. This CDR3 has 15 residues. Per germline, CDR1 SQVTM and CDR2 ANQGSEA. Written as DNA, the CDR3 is TGCAGCGTACTCAAACTAGCGGGAGCGACCTACGAGCAGTACTTC. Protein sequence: CSVLKLAGATYEQYF.

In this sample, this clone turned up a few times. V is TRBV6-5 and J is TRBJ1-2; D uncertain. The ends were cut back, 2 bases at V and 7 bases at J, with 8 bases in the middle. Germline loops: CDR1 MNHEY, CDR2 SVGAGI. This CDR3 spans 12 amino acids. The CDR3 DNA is TGTGCCAGCAGTTACACGACGGGTGGCTACACCTTC. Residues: CASSYTTGGYTF.

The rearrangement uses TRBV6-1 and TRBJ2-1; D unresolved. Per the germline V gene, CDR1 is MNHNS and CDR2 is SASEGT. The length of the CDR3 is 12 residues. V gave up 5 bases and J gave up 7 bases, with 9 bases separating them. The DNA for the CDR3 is TGTGCCAGCAGTCACCCAGAGAATGAGCAGTTCTTC. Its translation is CASSHPENEQFF.

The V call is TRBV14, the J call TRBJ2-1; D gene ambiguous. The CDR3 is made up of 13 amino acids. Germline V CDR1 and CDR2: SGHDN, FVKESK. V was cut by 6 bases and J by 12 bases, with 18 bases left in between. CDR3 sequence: CASRYTTVDGQFF. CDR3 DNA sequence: TGTGCCAGCAGGTATACTACCGTAGATGGGCAGTTCTTC.

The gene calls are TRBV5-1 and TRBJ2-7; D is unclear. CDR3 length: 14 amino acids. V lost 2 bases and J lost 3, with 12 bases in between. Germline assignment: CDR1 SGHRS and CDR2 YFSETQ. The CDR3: CASSLQATGYEQYF. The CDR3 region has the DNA TGCGCCAGCAGCTTACAAGCGACCGGCTACGAGCAGTACTTC.

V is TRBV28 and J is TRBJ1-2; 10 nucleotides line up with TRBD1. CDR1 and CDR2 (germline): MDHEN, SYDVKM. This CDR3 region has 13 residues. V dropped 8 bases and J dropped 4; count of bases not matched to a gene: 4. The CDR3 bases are TGTGCCAGCGACAGGGGGCTAAGCTATGGCTACACCTTC. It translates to CASDRGLSYGYTF.

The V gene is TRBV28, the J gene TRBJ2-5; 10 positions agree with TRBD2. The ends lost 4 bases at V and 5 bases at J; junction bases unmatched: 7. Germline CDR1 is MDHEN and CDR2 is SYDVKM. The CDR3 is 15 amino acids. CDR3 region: CASSSPAGGPETQYF. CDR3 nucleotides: TGTGCCAGCAGTTCCCCAGCGGGAGGGCCGGAGACCCAGTACTTC.

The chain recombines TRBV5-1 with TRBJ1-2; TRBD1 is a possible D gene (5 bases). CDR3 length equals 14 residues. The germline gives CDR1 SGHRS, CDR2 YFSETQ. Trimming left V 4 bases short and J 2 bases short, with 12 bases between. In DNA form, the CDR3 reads TGCGCCAGCAGCCGAGGCGCAGGGAACTATGGCTACACCTTC. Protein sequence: CASSRGAGNYGYTF.

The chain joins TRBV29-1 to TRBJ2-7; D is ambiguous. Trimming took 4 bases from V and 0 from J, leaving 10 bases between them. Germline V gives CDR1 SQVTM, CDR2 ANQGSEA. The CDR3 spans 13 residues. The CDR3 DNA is TGCAGCGTTGTAACGTACTCCTCCTACGAGCAGTACTTC. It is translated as CSVVTYSSYEQYF.

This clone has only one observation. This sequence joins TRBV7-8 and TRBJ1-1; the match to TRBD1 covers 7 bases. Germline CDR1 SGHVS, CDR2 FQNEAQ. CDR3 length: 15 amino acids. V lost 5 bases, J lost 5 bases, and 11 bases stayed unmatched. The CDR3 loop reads CASSANRGGGTEAFF. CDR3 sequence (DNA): TGTGCCAGCAGCGCCAACAGGGGAGGGGGTACTGAAGCTTTCTTT.

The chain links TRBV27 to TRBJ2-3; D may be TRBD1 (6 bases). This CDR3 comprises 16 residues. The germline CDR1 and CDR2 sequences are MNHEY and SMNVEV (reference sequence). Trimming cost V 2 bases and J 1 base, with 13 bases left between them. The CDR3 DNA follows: TGTGCCAGCAGTTTAGGTTCGGACAGCCGCACAGATACGCAGTATTTT. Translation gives CASSLGSDSRTDTQYF.

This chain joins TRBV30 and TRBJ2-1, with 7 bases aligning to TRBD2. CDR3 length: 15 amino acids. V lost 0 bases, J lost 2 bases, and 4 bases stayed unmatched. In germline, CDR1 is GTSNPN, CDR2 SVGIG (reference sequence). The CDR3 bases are TGTGCCTGGAGTGTACCGCTAGCGGCCTACAATGAGCAGTTCTTC. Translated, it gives CAWSVPLAAYNEQFF.

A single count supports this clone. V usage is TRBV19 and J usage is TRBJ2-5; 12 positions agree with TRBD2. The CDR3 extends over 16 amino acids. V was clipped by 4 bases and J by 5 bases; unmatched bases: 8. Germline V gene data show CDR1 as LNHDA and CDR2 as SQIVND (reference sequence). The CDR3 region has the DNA TGTGCCAGTAGTAAGGAGAGGACTAGCGGGAAGGAGACCCAGTACTTC. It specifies CASSKERTSGKETQYF. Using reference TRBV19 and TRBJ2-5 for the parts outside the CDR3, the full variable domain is DGGITQSPKYLFRKEGQNVTLSCEQNLNHDAMYWYRQDPGQGLRLIYYSQIVNDFQKGDIAEGYSVSREKKESFPLTVTSAQKNPTAFYLCASSKERTSGKETQYFGPGTRLLVL.

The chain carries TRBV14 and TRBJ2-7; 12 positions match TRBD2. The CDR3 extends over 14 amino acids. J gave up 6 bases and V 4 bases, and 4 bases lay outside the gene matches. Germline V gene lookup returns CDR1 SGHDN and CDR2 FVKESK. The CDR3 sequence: CASSRLAGVGEQYF. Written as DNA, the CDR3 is TGTGCCAGCAGCCGACTAGCGGGAGTTGGCGAGCAGTACTTC.

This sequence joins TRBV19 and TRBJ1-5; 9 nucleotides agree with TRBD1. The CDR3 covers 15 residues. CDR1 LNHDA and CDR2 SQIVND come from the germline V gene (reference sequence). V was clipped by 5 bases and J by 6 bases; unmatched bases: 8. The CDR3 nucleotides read TGTGCCAGTAGTTCCGGGACAGGGCAGGGTCAGCCCCAGCATTTT. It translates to CASSSGTGQGQPQHF.